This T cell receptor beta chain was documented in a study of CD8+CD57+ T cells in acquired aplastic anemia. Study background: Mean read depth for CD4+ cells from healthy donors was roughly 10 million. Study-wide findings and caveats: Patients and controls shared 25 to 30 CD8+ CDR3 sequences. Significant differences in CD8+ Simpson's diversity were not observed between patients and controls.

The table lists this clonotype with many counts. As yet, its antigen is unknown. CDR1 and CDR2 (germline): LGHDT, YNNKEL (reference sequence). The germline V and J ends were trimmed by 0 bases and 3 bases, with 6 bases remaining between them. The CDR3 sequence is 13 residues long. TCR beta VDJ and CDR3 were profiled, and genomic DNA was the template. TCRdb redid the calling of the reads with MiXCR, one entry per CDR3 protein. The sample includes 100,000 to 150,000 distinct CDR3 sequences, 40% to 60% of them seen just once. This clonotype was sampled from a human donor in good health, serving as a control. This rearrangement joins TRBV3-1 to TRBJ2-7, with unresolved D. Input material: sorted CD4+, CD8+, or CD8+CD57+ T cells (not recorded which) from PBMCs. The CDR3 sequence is CASSQDSGYEQYF. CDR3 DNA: TGTGCCAGCAGCCAAGATAGTGGCTACGAGCAGTACTTC.